These 14 T cell receptor beta chains came from one sample sequenced in a study of glioma-infiltrating T cells after dendritic cell vaccination. Method: immunoSEQ multiplex PCR; TCRdb's copy keeps in-frame clones and lacks some. Among roughly 100,000 clones listed, 81% were seen once. Sequencing was performed on blood, taken before dendritic cell vaccination. The receptors originated from a human donor with glioblastoma.

This chain links TRBV5-8 with TRBJ1-2, with 9 bases identical to TRBD1. With 2 bases clipped from V and 2 bases from J, the junction kept 10 bases outside the gene matches. The germline CDR1 and CDR2 sequences are SGHTS and YDEGEE. CDR3 length: 17 amino acids. The CDR3 region has the DNA TGTGCCAGCAGCTTAAGACAGGGGGATTCTAGAAACTATGGCTACACCTTC. Translated: CASSLRQGDSRNYGYTF.

The V call is TRBV7-6, the J call TRBJ2-1; 10 nucleotides align to TRBD2. The CDR3 totals 15 residues. J gave up 5 bases and V 3 bases, and 4 bases lay outside the gene matches. Germline-derived CDR1 and CDR2 are SGHVS and FNYEAQ. CDR3: CASSFSGGPDNEQFF. As DNA, the CDR3 is TGTGCCAGCAGCTTTAGCGGGGGGCCCGACAATGAGCAGTTCTTC.

This chain joins TRBV6-5 and TRBJ2-1; 10 bases match TRBD1. The J segment lost 7 bases and the V segment lost 6 bases, leaving 6 bases of the junction unmatched. Germline V lookup: CDR1 MNHEY, CDR2 SVGAGI. The CDR3 is made up of 14 amino acids. This CDR3 is CASSPDRGLNEQFF. In DNA, the CDR3 is TGTGCCAGCAGCCCCGACAGGGGGCTGAATGAGCAGTTCTTC.

The CDR3 sequence: CASSYQPGGANEKLFF. In DNA, the CDR3 is TGTGCCAGCAGTTACCAGCCAGGGGGAGCAAATGAAAAACTGTTTTTT. The rearrangement links TRBV6-6 to TRBJ1-4; 7 bases agree with TRBD1. Germline CDR1 reads MNHNY; CDR2 reads SVGAGI (reference sequence). This CDR3 region has 16 residues. J gave up 5 bases and V 2 bases, and 8 bases lay outside the gene matches.

The chain combines TRBV4-3 with TRBJ2-5, with 9 bases matching TRBD1. This CDR3 contains 15 residues. V lost 2 bases to trimming and J lost 9 bases; unmatched junction nucleotides: 10. From germline, CDR1 is LGHNA and CDR2 YSLEER. CDR3 residues: CASSQRRDRVWAQYF. Here the CDR3 DNA reads TGCGCCAGCAGCCAAAGACGGGACAGGGTGTGGGCCCAGTACTTC.

The V gene is TRBV18, the J gene TRBJ1-2; D ambiguous. CDR3 size: 14 residues. From germline, CDR1 is KGHSH and CDR2 LQKENI. The germline V and J ends were trimmed by 1 base and 1 base, with 7 bases remaining between them. The CDR3 DNA is TGTGCCAGCTCACCACGGCGGGATAACTATGGCTACACCTTC. Translating it yields CASSPRRDNYGYTF.

V gene TRBV6-5 combines with J gene TRBJ2-3; D may be TRBD2 (5 bases). The germline CDR1 and CDR2 sequences are MNHEY and SVGAGI. Trimming stripped 0 bases from V and 6 bases from J, with 10 bases between. The CDR3 is made up of 14 amino acids. CDR3 region: CASSYSSTGDTQYF. The CDR3 nucleotides read TGTGCCAGCAGTTACTCGAGTACGGGGGATACGCAGTATTTT.

This rearrangement joins TRBV30 to TRBJ2-5; TRBD2 is a possible D gene (5 bases). The V gene's germline CDR1 is GTSNPN and CDR2 SVGIG (reference sequence). Trimming removed 5 bases from V and 4 bases from J, with 20 bases in between. CDR3 length: 15 residues. The CDR3 nucleotides are TGTGCCTGGGACCAATTTACTAGTTCCCGAGAGACCCAGTACTTC. Translating gives CAWDQFTSSRETQYF.

The rearrangement joins TRBV4-2 to TRBJ2-3, with TRBD2 as a possible D gene (7 bases). The CDR3 runs 15 residues. V lost 1 base and J lost 2, with 10 bases in between. The V gene's germline CDR1 is LGHNA and CDR2 YNFKEQ. CDR3 bases: TGTGCCAGCAGCCAAGCGGGGGGCCTCACAGATACGCAGTATTTT. It translates to CASSQAGGLTDTQYF.

V usage is TRBV11-1 and J usage is TRBJ2-3; the match to TRBD1 covers 7 bases. Germline CDR1 and CDR2: SGHAT and FQDESV (reference sequence). Losses at the gene ends were 1 base for V and 2 bases for J; bases not matched to a gene: 12. This CDR3 region has 18 residues. CDR3 in DNA: TGTGCCAGCAGCTTAGACCACCACAGGGGTTGGCTCACAGATACGCAGTATTTT. This sequence encodes CASSLDHHRGWLTDTQYF.

The chain links TRBV2 to TRBJ2-1; a weak D match, TRBD2 (7 bases). The CDR3 has 15 amino acids. Germline V gene data show CDR1 as SNHLY and CDR2 as FYNNEI. V lost 0 bases and J 9 bases, leaving 15 bases between the germline ends. The CDR3 sequence: CASSEAGGPSSEQFF. In nucleotides, the CDR3 is TGTGCCAGCAGTGAAGCGGGGGGGCCTAGTTCTGAGCAGTTCTTC. The complete variable domain, with remaining parts taken from reference TRBV2 and TRBJ2-1, reads EPEVTQTPSHQVTQMGQEVILRCVPISNHLYFYWYRQILGQKVEFLVSFYNNEISEKSEIFDDQFSVERPDGSNFTLKIRSTKLEDSAMYFCASSEAGGPSSEQFFGPGTRLTVL.

The chain links TRBV12-5 to TRBJ2-5; D might be TRBD2 (6 bases). V lost 0 bases, J lost 5 bases, and 10 bases lay in between. The V gene's germline CDR1 is LGHNT and CDR2 FRNRAP. This CDR3 has 14 amino acids. The CDR3 DNA is TGTGCTAGTGGTTTGGTACGGGAGATGGAGACCCAGTACTTC. Translated, it gives CASGLVREMETQYF.

The rearrangement uses TRBV14 and TRBJ1-1, with TRBD1 matching 7 bases. J gave up 5 bases and V 3 bases, and 6 bases lay outside the gene matches. This CDR3 spans 14 amino acids. Germline-derived CDR1 and CDR2 are SGHDN and FVKESK. The CDR3 sequence is CASSQMRQGTEAFF. Here the CDR3 DNA reads TGTGCCAGCAGCCAGATGAGACAGGGTACTGAAGCTTTCTTT.

The V and J genes are TRBV30 and TRBJ1-2, with 8 bases identical to TRBD1. This CDR3 has 13 residues. Unmatched junction bases numbered 5, after V lost 1 base and J lost 7 bases. Germline V gene data show CDR1 as GTSNPN and CDR2 as SVGIG (reference sequence). CDR3 in DNA: TGTGCCTGGAGTGCCGGACAGGGAGTTGGCTACACCTTC. It translates to CAWSAGQGVGYTF.